A selection of T cell receptor beta chains follows, all from one sample in a study of CD8 T cells in ankylosing spondylitis. Via MiXCR, TCRdb re-called the 5' RACE reads, giving one row per CDR3 protein. The sample shows 340,000 or so distinct CDR3 sequences, roughly 14% of them seen only once. The sequenced sample consisted of blood, either unsorted or a sorted T cell fraction (not recorded which). The receptors were sampled from a male donor with ankylosing spondylitis or in good health (not recorded which). The CDR3 runs from the conserved cysteine through the conserved F or W. The D gene is left open where the match is weak. The size field is filled for only some rows; it gives once, few, many or a size class.

d_call: .; clone_size: few; j_call: TRBJ2-7; v_call: TRBV5-6; cdr3_nt: TGTGCCAGCAGCTTGTGGGGTCTACCCCTACTACGCGAGCAGTACTTC; cdr3_aa: CASSLWGLPLLREQYF
d_call: TRBD1; clone_size: .; j_call: TRBJ2-7; v_call: TRBV10-3; cdr3_nt: TGTGCCATCAGTGAAGGACAGGGTACCGACGAGCAGTACTTC; cdr3_aa: CAISEGQGTDEQYF
d_call: TRBD1; clone_size: .; j_call: TRBJ2-7; v_call: TRBV12-3/TRBV12-4; cdr3_nt: TGTGCCAGCAGTTTGCGGGACAGGGGAAACTACGAGCAGTACTTC; cdr3_aa: CASSLRDRGNYEQYF
d_call: .; clone_size: few; j_call: TRBJ2-1; v_call: TRBV5-1; cdr3_nt: TGCGCCAGCAGCACCGACAATGAGCAGTTCTTC; cdr3_aa: CASSTDNEQFF
d_call: TRBD2; clone_size: .; j_call: TRBJ2-1; v_call: TRBV6-5; cdr3_nt: TGTGCCAGCAGTTTTAGGACTAGCGGGTCTATCTACAATGAGCAGTTCTTC; cdr3_aa: CASSFRTSGSIYNEQFF
d_call: .; clone_size: many; j_call: TRBJ1-6; v_call: TRBV4-1; cdr3_nt: TGCGCCAGCAGCCAAGATACAGGGTCGGCCTATAATTCACCCCTCCACTTT; cdr3_aa: CASSQDTGSAYNSPLHF
d_call: .; clone_size: few; j_call: TRBJ1-2; v_call: TRBV6-5; cdr3_nt: TGTGCCAGCAGTTATCAGGGGTCGAACTATGGCTACACCTTC; cdr3_aa: CASSYQGSNYGYTF
d_call: TRBD2; clone_size: .; j_call: TRBJ2-1; v_call: TRBV6-5; cdr3_nt: TGTGCCAGCAGTTACACCCCCCGACTAGCGGGGCACAATGAGCAGTTCTTC; cdr3_aa: CASSYTPRLAGHNEQFF
d_call: .; clone_size: .; j_call: TRBJ2-5; v_call: TRBV6-5; cdr3_nt: TGTGCCAGCAGTTACTCGGGACTGGTCCAAGAGACCCAGTACTTC; cdr3_aa: CASSYSGLVQETQYF
d_call: .; clone_size: .; j_call: TRBJ1-6; v_call: TRBV12-3/TRBV12-4; cdr3_nt: TGTGCCAGCAGCACCCGACTCGATTATTCACCCCTCCACTTT; cdr3_aa: CASSTRLDYSPLHF
d_call: .; clone_size: .; j_call: TRBJ1-2; v_call: TRBV6-5; cdr3_nt: TGTGCCAGCAGTTACTCGAGAACCTCTTTCCTGGGCTACACCTTC; cdr3_aa: CASSYSRTSFLGYTF
d_call: TRBD2; clone_size: few; j_call: TRBJ2-3; v_call: TRBV10-3; cdr3_nt: TGTGCCATCAGCCGGACTAGCGGGGAGGCAGATACGCAGTATTTT; cdr3_aa: CAISRTSGEADTQYF
d_call: TRBD1; clone_size: .; j_call: TRBJ2-7; v_call: TRBV5-1; cdr3_nt: TGCGCCAGCAGCTTCCTCGGACAGGGGGCAGGGTACTTC; cdr3_aa: CASSFLGQGAGYF
d_call: .; clone_size: few; j_call: TRBJ2-1; v_call: TRBV20-1; cdr3_nt: TGCAGTGCTAGAGCCACATCCTCCTACAATGAGCAGTTCTTC; cdr3_aa: CSARATSSYNEQFF
d_call: .; clone_size: few; j_call: TRBJ1-3; v_call: TRBV6-2/TRBV6-3; cdr3_nt: TGTGCCAGCAGGGAAGGAAACACCATATATTTT; cdr3_aa: CASREGNTIYF
d_call: .; clone_size: few; j_call: TRBJ1-3; v_call: TRBV12-3/TRBV12-4; cdr3_nt: TGTGCCAGCAGTTCCGCCCAGACAGGAAACACCATATATTTT; cdr3_aa: CASSSAQTGNTIYF
d_call: .; clone_size: .; j_call: TRBJ2-2; v_call: TRBV7-9; cdr3_nt: TGTGCCAGCGCGTGGGACACCGGGGAGCTGTTTTTT; cdr3_aa: CASAWDTGELFF
d_call: .; clone_size: many; j_call: TRBJ2-1; v_call: TRBV5-1; cdr3_nt: TGCGCCAGCAGCTTGGGAGTAGCGGCCTACAATGAGCAGTTCTTC; cdr3_aa: CASSLGVAAYNEQFF
d_call: .; clone_size: .; j_call: TRBJ1-1; v_call: TRBV5-1; cdr3_nt: TGCGCCAGCAGCCCGAGAAGAAACACTGAAGCTTTCTTT; cdr3_aa: CASSPRRNTEAFF
d_call: .; clone_size: once; j_call: TRBJ2-2; v_call: TRBV11-3; cdr3_nt: TGTGCCAGCAGCCACCGGGACTCCTCCAGGGAGCTGTTTTTT; cdr3_aa: CASSHRDSSRELFF
d_call: .; clone_size: .; j_call: TRBJ2-6; v_call: TRBV7-9; cdr3_nt: TGTGCCAGCAGCTTAGCGGAAGCTGGGGCCAACGTCCTGACTTTC; cdr3_aa: CASSLAEAGANVLTF
d_call: TRBD2; clone_size: .; j_call: TRBJ2-1; v_call: TRBV18; cdr3_nt: TGTGCCAGCTCACTTGGACTAGCGGGAGGCTCGACGTCCTACAATGAGCAGTTCTTC; cdr3_aa: CASSLGLAGGSTSYNEQFF
d_call: TRBD1; clone_size: few; j_call: TRBJ1-1; v_call: TRBV14; cdr3_nt: TGTGCCAGCAGCCAACACAGGGGCCCCCCGAACACTGAAGCTTTCTTT; cdr3_aa: CASSQHRGPPNTEAFF
d_call: .; clone_size: few; j_call: TRBJ1-1; v_call: TRBV6-6; cdr3_nt: TGTGCCAGCAAGGCGTTGGACACTGAAGCTTTCTTT; cdr3_aa: CASKALDTEAFF
d_call: TRBD2; clone_size: few; j_call: TRBJ2-3; v_call: TRBV11-3; cdr3_nt: TGTGCCAGCAGCTTTTTTACTAGCGGGGGCACAGATACGCAGTATTTT; cdr3_aa: CASSFFTSGGTDTQYF
d_call: .; clone_size: many; j_call: TRBJ1-5; v_call: TRBV29-1; cdr3_nt: TGCAGCGTTGAATTAGAAGGGTCGGGCAGCAATCAGCCCCAGCATTTT; cdr3_aa: CSVELEGSGSNQPQHF
d_call: .; clone_size: few; j_call: TRBJ2-3; v_call: TRBV14; cdr3_nt: TGTGCCAGCAGCCGAACCCCCTCAGATACGCAGTATTTT; cdr3_aa: CASSRTPSDTQYF
d_call: .; clone_size: few; j_call: TRBJ1-2; v_call: TRBV4-2; cdr3_nt: TGTGCCAGCAGCCAATCGACAGGCTATGGCTACACCTTC; cdr3_aa: CASSQSTGYGYTF
d_call: .; clone_size: few; j_call: TRBJ2-2; v_call: TRBV6-2/TRBV6-3; cdr3_nt: TGTGCCAGCAGTTCCAGGGGTTCCGGGGAGCTGTTTTTT; cdr3_aa: CASSSRGSGELFF
d_call: TRBD2; clone_size: .; j_call: TRBJ2-2; v_call: TRBV3-1; cdr3_nt: TGTGCCAGCAGCCATCCCCCTGGGACTAGCGTCGGCGGGGAGCTGTTTTTT; cdr3_aa: CASSHPPGTSVGGELFF
d_call: .; clone_size: .; j_call: TRBJ1-2; v_call: TRBV6-1; cdr3_nt: TGTGCCAGCACACCAGGGTCTAACTATGGCTACACCTTC; cdr3_aa: CASTPGSNYGYTF
d_call: TRBD1; clone_size: .; j_call: TRBJ2-7; v_call: TRBV6-1; cdr3_nt: TGTGCCAGCAGCCAGACAGGGGGATACGAGCAGTACTTC; cdr3_aa: CASSQTGGYEQYF
d_call: .; clone_size: .; j_call: TRBJ1-6; v_call: TRBV12-3/TRBV12-4; cdr3_nt: TGTGCCAGCAGGAGCGATTATAATTTACAGAATTCACCCCTCCACTTT; cdr3_aa: CASRSDYNLQNSPLHF
d_call: TRBD1; clone_size: few; j_call: TRBJ2-3; v_call: TRBV6-1; cdr3_nt: TGTGCCATCAACTACAGGGGCCGGGGCACAGATACGCAGTATTTT; cdr3_aa: CAINYRGRGTDTQYF
d_call: TRBD1; clone_size: few; j_call: TRBJ2-5; v_call: TRBV2; cdr3_nt: TGTGCCAGCGTTGGACAGGGGGCTGACCAGTACTTC; cdr3_aa: CASVGQGADQYF
d_call: .; clone_size: .; j_call: TRBJ2-5; v_call: TRBV12-5; cdr3_nt: TGTGCTAGTGGTTCATATCTAGCGCAACAGTACTTC; cdr3_aa: CASGSYLAQQYF
d_call: .; clone_size: few; j_call: TRBJ1-4; v_call: TRBV30; cdr3_nt: TGTGCCTGGATGAGGCTGGAAGGACTGTTTTTT; cdr3_aa: CAWMRLEGLFF
d_call: .; clone_size: .; j_call: TRBJ2-3; v_call: TRBV11-3; cdr3_nt: TGTGCCAGCAGCCCTCACCGGACAAGCACAGATACGCAGTATTTT; cdr3_aa: CASSPHRTSTDTQYF
d_call: .; clone_size: .; j_call: TRBJ1-1; v_call: TRBV15; cdr3_nt: TGTGCCACCAGCAGAGGACAGGTAGGAGCTTTCTTT; cdr3_aa: CATSRGQVGAFF
d_call: .; clone_size: few; j_call: TRBJ2-7; v_call: TRBV20-1; cdr3_nt: TGCAGTGCTGGATCCTCGGACAAGGCTTACGAGCAGTACTTC; cdr3_aa: CSAGSSDKAYEQYF
d_call: .; clone_size: .; j_call: TRBJ2-3; v_call: TRBV7-8; cdr3_nt: TGTGCCAGCAGACCGATCACAGATACGCAGTATTTT; cdr3_aa: CASRPITDTQYF
d_call: TRBD1; clone_size: many; j_call: TRBJ1-1; v_call: TRBV12-3/TRBV12-4; cdr3_nt: TGTGCCAGCAGTTTCGGGACAGGGCTGCGCCGCACTGAAGCTTTCTTT; cdr3_aa: CASSFGTGLRRTEAFF
d_call: .; clone_size: .; j_call: TRBJ1-1; v_call: TRBV11-3; cdr3_nt: TGTGCCAGCAGGACCGGGGAGCTCACTGAAGCTTTCTTT; cdr3_aa: CASRTGELTEAFF
d_call: .; clone_size: few; j_call: TRBJ1-4; v_call: TRBV6-1; cdr3_nt: TGTGCCAGCAGCAGGGGTTCTACTAATGAAAAACTGTTTTTT; cdr3_aa: CASSRGSTNEKLFF
d_call: .; clone_size: .; j_call: TRBJ2-3; v_call: TRBV7-9; cdr3_nt: TGTGCCAGCAGCTTATCCAGGGTGGGAGATACGCAGTATTTT; cdr3_aa: CASSLSRVGDTQYF
d_call: .; clone_size: many; j_call: TRBJ1-2; v_call: TRBV5-1; cdr3_nt: TGCGCCAGCAGCTTGGATGGAGTTAACTATGGCTACACCTTC; cdr3_aa: CASSLDGVNYGYTF
d_call: .; clone_size: .; j_call: TRBJ2-5; v_call: TRBV5-1; cdr3_nt: TGCGCCAGCAGCGTAACCCGGAGCCCAGGCCCTCAAGAGACCCAGTACTTC; cdr3_aa: CASSVTRSPGPQETQYF
d_call: .; clone_size: many; j_call: TRBJ1-2; v_call: TRBV4-1; cdr3_nt: TGCGCCAGCAGCCCCAGACTACAGGGAGGCTATGGCTACACCTTC; cdr3_aa: CASSPRLQGGYGYTF
d_call: .; clone_size: .; j_call: TRBJ2-6; v_call: TRBV14; cdr3_nt: TGTGCCAGCAGCCAGATTTACAGGGCTGGGGCCAACGTCCTGACTTTC; cdr3_aa: CASSQIYRAGANVLTF
d_call: TRBD1; clone_size: .; j_call: TRBJ2-2; v_call: TRBV10-3; cdr3_nt: TGTGCCCATCAGGGGGCTAACACCGGGGAGCTGTTTTTT; cdr3_aa: CAHQGANTGELFF
d_call: .; clone_size: .; j_call: TRBJ2-2; v_call: TRBV12-3/TRBV12-4; cdr3_nt: TGTGCCAGCAGTCCTGCCGGTGCGTCGAACACCGGGGAGCTGTTTTTT; cdr3_aa: CASSPAGASNTGELFF
d_call: .; clone_size: .; j_call: TRBJ2-3; v_call: TRBV6-1; cdr3_nt: TGTGCCAGCAGGTCGCCGCTGGCAGATACGCAGTATTTT; cdr3_aa: CASRSPLADTQYF
d_call: .; clone_size: .; j_call: TRBJ2-7; v_call: TRBV7-2; cdr3_nt: TGTGCCAGCAGCTTAGCGGCCCCCCTCTACGAGCAGTACTTC; cdr3_aa: CASSLAAPLYEQYF
d_call: TRBD1; clone_size: few; j_call: TRBJ2-5; v_call: TRBV5-5; cdr3_nt: TGTGCCAGCAGCTCGGGACAGAGAGAGACCCAGTACTTC; cdr3_aa: CASSSGQRETQYF